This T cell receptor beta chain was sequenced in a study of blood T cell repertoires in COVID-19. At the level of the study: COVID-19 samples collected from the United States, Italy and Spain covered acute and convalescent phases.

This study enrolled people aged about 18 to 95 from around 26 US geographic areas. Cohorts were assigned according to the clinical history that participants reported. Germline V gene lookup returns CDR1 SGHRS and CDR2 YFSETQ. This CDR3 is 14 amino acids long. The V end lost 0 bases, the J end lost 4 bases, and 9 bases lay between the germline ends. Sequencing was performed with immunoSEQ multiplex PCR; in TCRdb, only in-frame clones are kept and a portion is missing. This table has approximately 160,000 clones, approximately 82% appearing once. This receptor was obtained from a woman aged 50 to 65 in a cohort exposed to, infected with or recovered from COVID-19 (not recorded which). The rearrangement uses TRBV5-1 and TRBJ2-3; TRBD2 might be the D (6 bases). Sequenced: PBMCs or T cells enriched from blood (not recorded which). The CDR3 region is CASSLAPGADTQYF. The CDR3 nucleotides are TGCGCCAGCAGCTTGGCGCCGGGAGCAGATACGCAGTATTTT.